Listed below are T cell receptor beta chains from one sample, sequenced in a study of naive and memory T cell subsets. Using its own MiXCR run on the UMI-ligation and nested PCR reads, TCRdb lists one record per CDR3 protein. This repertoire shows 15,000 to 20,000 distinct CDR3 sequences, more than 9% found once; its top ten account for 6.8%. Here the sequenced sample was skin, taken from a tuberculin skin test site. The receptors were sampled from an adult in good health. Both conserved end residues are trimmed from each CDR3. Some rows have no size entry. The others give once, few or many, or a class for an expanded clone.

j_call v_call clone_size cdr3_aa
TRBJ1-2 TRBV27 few ASSLSIRTGAYGYT
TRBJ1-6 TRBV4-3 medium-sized ASTNSWNNSPLH
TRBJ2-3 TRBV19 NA ASSMQIFRDRGRMWTTDTQY
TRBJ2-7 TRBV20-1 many SAIPMGGSGNEQY
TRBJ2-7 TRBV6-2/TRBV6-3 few ASTGLPSYEQY
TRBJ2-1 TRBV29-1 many SVSGSSYNEQF
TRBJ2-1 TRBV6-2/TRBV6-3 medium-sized ASSKLGNEQF
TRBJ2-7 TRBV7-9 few ASSSRDRAHEQY
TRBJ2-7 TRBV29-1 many SVRQTYEQY
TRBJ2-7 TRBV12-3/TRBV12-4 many ASSSTYEQY
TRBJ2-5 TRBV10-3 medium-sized AISNSGGQQETQY
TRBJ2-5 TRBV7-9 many ASSTRDRHAETQY
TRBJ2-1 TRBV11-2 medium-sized ASSPGDLARGGEQF
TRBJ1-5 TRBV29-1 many SVETDRYQPQH
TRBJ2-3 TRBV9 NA ASSVGPSEARVTDTQY
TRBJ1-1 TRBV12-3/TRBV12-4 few ASSWLEGGGSAF
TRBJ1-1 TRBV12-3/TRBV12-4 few ASSFPLGRAGQGEAF
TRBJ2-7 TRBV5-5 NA ASSLAQGYNEQY
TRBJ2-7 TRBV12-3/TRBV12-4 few ASSPNYEQY
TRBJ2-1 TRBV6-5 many ASRGTVFFNEQF
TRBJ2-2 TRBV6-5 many ASSYRGGRHREELF
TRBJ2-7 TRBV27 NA ASAAGTGSYEQY
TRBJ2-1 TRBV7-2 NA ASSFGPGMGDNEQF
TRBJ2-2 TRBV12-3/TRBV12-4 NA ASSLVGPGELF
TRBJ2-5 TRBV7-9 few ASSPDSFETQY
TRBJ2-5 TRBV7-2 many ASSLGLAQETQY
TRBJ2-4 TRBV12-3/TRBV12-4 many ASNLAGGRNIQY
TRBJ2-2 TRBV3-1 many ASSDRTTFTGELF
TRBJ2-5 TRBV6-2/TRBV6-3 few ASTQRGVQETQY
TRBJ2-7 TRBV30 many AWSQLAAGEQY
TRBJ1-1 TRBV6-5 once ASSYGLKNTEAF
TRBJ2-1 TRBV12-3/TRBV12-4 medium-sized ASSGGLRRYNEQF
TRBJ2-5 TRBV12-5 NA ASGLVGSRWLGETQY
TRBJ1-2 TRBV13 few ASSLPAERNYGYT
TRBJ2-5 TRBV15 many ATTSGSTQETQY
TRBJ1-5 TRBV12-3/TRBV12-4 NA ASSGDGSDQPQH
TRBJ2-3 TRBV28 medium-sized ASSYSGSFTDTQY
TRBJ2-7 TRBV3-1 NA ASSQSHSRPYEQY
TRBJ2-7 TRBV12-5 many ASGLVSGGHYEQY
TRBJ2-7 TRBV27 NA ASSLSWGRSYEQY
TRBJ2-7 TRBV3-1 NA ASSQVNIVGSGEQY
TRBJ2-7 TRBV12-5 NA ASGPADNSYEQY
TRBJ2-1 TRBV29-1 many SVEVFGDRGLPYNEQF